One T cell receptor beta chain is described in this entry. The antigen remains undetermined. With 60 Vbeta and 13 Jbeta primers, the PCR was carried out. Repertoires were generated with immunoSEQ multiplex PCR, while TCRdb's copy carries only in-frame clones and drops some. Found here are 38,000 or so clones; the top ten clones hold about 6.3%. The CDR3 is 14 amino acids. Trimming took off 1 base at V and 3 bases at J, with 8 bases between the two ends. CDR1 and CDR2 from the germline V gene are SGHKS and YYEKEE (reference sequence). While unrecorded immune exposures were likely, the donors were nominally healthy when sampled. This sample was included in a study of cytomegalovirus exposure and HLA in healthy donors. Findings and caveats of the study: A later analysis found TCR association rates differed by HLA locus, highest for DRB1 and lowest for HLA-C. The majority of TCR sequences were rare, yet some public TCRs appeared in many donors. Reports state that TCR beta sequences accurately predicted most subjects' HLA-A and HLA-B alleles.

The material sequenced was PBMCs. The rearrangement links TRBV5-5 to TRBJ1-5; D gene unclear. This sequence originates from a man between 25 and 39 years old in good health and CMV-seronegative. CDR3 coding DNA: TGTGCCAGCAGCTTGAACAGCCCCAATCAGCCCCAGCATTTT. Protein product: CASSLNSPNQPQHF.